This T cell receptor (beta chain) was captured by sequencing in a study of identical twins (dated by TCRdb to the mid-2010s). Turning to the overall study: To test whether fetal clonotypes persist, the study used deep sequencing on TCR alpha and beta repertoires from monozygotic twins, unrelated adults of various ages, and cord blood. Replicate twin experiments were performed at different times using different library preparation protocols to rule out contamination.

The method was 5' RACE. The sequencer was an Illumina HiSeq 2000. A universal primer binding site was added through template switching, and the final cDNA carried a unique molecular identifier so that TCR cDNA molecules could be counted accurately. First-strand cDNA for TCR alpha and beta chains was synthesized from specific primers in the conserved constant-segment region. Each cDNA library was double barcoded, with a SMART-Mk sample barcode plus Illumina barcodes, to control for contamination. TruSeq adapter sequences along with Illumina sample barcodes were introduced in two successive PCR steps. The Illumina HiSeq platform was used with custom primers to sequence TCR alpha and beta cDNA libraries. The study's processing was this. MiGEC processed the raw reads to extract unique molecular identifiers, while MiXCR was used to determine the CDR3 positions. Recombination models were inferred per individual with the repgenHMM and IGoR tools using an EM algorithm. The analysis of shared clonotypes was done with the tcR package in R, with sharing normalized by the product of cloneset sizes. To study raw recombination without the effects of thymic and clonal selection, out-of-frame nonproductive sequences were analyzed. The raw public reads went through TCRdb reprocessing: fastp at Q25, MiXCR clone calling, in-frame beta chains kept. Each CDR3 protein gets just one entry, which takes the most common genes and DNA from the rows behind it. The V and J calls were not made by the authors but by TCRdb's processing. This sample lists about 530,000 distinct CDR3 sequences; 20% to 25% were detected once. The ten biggest clones cover around 0.47% of the sample.

Measured from the cysteine to the phenylalanine, the CDR3 is 15 residues long. The only DNA kept is the CDR3, 45 bases in frame from the first base. CDR1 and CDR2 are read off the germline V gene as KGHDR and SFDVKD. The V end gives up 1 base and the J end 10 bases, leaving 8 bases in the junction not matched to a gene. What the authors observed across the whole study: Because the same donors could not be followed over many years, the conclusions relied on cross-sectional statistical analysis. Excess twin sharing in beta out-of-frame sequences was weaker because fewer shared sequences lowered the signal-to-noise ratio. In monozygotic twins, out-of-frame TCR alpha sharing was systematically underestimated by recombination models, although the models agreed with sharing between unrelated individuals. Compared with coincidental sharing between unrelated individuals, an excess of low generation-probability sequences was observed among out-of-frame TCR alpha sequences shared between twins. Zero-insertion analyses could be partly confounded by invariant T cells such as MAIT and iNKT, although diverse VJ usage argued against such confounding for most clonotypes. Fewer insertions were carried by abundant cord blood beta clonotypes, a similar but weaker trend appeared in young adult naive repertoires, and no such trend appeared in memory repertoires.

Comments on this clonotype: Its antigen specificity is not known. No quality values exist for individual bases; no much larger clone is one base distant.

Only healthy Caucasian donors were included. The twin cohort comprised three pairs of female monozygotic twins, all aged roughly 18 to 30 years. CD4+ and CD8+ T cell populations were isolated with positive isolation kits from Invitrogen. These same records also appear under a second study, on yellow fever vaccine responses in identical twins. That second publication adds: According to the authors, the vaccine-induced T cell response in identical twins seemed to be partly convergent and partly specific to each individual. In the study, vaccine-responding T cell clones were precisely tracked in identical twins.

The TCR comes from a woman aged 18-29 years in good health. The V and J genes are TRBV24-1 and TRBJ2-1; 8 bases in the middle match TRBD2. Sequencing was performed on CD4+ T cells sorted from blood. The bases read TGTGCCACCAGTGATTTACGAGCGGGGGTGGGGGAGCAGTTCTTC. This yields the protein CATSDLRAGVGEQFF.